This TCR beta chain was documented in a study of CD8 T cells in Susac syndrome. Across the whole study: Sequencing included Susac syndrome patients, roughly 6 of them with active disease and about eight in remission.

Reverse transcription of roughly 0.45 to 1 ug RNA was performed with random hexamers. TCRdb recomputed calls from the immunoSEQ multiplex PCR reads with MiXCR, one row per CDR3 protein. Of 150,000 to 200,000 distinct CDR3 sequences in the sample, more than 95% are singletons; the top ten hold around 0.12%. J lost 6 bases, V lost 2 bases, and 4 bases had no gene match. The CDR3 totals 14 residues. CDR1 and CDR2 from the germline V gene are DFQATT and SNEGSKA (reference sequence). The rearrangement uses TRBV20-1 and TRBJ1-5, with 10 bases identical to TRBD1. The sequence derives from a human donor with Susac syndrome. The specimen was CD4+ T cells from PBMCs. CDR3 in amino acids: CSARRTGGTQPQHF. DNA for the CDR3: TGCAGTGCTAGACGGACAGGGGGGACTCAGCCCCAGCATTTT.